Following are 10 T cell receptor beta chains from one sample sequenced in a study of regulatory dendritic cells for organ transplantation (dated by TCRdb to about 2017). The library was built by means of the immunoSEQ multiplex PCR assay. Sourced from immuneACCESS, this table was stored by TCRdb with only in-frame sequences that have V and J called. A share of the clones is absent; for the studies checked, an unresolved V gene accounts for under half, and the remainder has no known explanation. This sample is represented by some 10,000 clones; roughly 70% of them were singletons. The top ten hold about 19% of the sample. The sample consisted of memory CD8+ T cells from blood. Read against the paper, the sample's cell subset or site label means: CD45RO+ memory T cells. The origin of the receptors is a human donor in good health.

This rearrangement joins TRBV7-8 to TRBJ2-7; D may be TRBD1 or TRBD2 (5 bases each). The CDR3 covers 15 residues. From germline, CDR1 is SGHVS and CDR2 FQNEAQ. The V end lost 0 bases, the J end lost 4 bases, and 13 bases lay between the germline ends. CDR3 residues: CASSLATGPLYEQYF. The CDR3 region has the DNA TGTGCCAGCAGCTTAGCCACGGGACCACTTTACGAGCAGTACTTC.

The gene calls are TRBV30 and TRBJ2-2; D may be TRBD2 (6 bases). Trimming removed 0 bases from V and 4 bases from J, with 15 bases in between. Germline CDR1 is GTSNPN and CDR2 is SVGIG (reference sequence). This CDR3 comprises 16 residues. The CDR3 region is CAWSVVRGSGTGELFF. The CDR3 nucleotides are TGTGCCTGGAGTGTCGTCCGGGGGTCGGGCACCGGGGAGCTGTTTTTT.

This rearrangement joins TRBV6-5 to TRBJ1-2; no definite D call. Trimming pared 0 bases from V and 0 bases from J, leaving 5 bases between. The CDR3 spans 14 residues. CDR1 is MNHEY and CDR2 is SVGAGI in the germline V gene. The CDR3 loop reads CASSYSSTNYGYTF. The CDR3 nucleotides are TGTGCCAGCAGTTACTCCAGTACTAACTATGGCTACACCTTC.

This clone appeared a few times. This rearrangement joins TRBV6-4 to TRBJ2-3, with 10 bases fitting TRBD1. The ends lost 6 bases at V and 2 bases at J; junction bases unmatched: 2. The CDR3 spans 14 residues. Germline V CDR1 and CDR2: MRHNA, SNTAGT. The DNA of the CDR3 is TGTGCCAGCAGAGGACAGGGGGACACAGATACGCAGTATTTT. Translated, it gives CASRGQGDTDTQYF.

The rearrangement joins TRBV25-1 to TRBJ2-1; the D is unclear. The CDR3 is 14 residues long. The V gene lost 0 bases and the J gene lost 6 bases, with 9 bases spanning the gap. Germline loops: CDR1 MGHDK, CDR2 SYGVNS. The CDR3 protein is CASSEYLGFNEQFF. CDR3 nucleotide sequence: TGTGCCAGCAGTGAATATCTCGGCTTCAATGAGCAGTTCTTC.

This chain connects TRBV5-1 to TRBJ2-7, with D unresolved. Trimming removed 0 bases from V and 2 bases from J, with 12 bases in between. The CDR3 sequence is 15 residues long. CDR1 and CDR2 (germline): SGHRS, YFSETQ. Here the CDR3 reads CASSLDGGATYEQYF. CDR3 DNA: TGCGCCAGCAGCTTGGACGGCGGAGCCACCTACGAGCAGTACTTC.

The genes are TRBV5-6 and TRBJ1-4; possible D gene TRBD1, 5 bases. This CDR3 contains 15 residues. The V end lost 2 bases, the J end lost 5 bases, and 13 bases lay between the germline ends. The germline V gene encodes CDR1 SGHDT and CDR2 YYEEEE. The CDR3 nucleotides read TGTGCCAGCAGCTTATGGACGGGGGAGAATGAAAAACTGTTTTTT. Translation gives CASSLWTGENEKLFF.

This chain uses TRBV7-9 with TRBJ2-3; D is undetermined. V lost 3 bases and J 2 bases, leaving 3 bases between the germline ends. Germline V CDR1 and CDR2: SEHNR, FQNEAQ (reference sequence). The CDR3 contains 12 residues. CDR3 in DNA: TGTGCCAGCAGCTTGGCCACAGATACGCAGTATTTT. Translation gives CASSLATDTQYF.

The rearrangement links TRBV5-6 to TRBJ1-2, with D maybe TRBD1 (6 bases). The germline CDR1 and CDR2 sequences are SGHDT and YYEEEE. CDR3 length: 13 amino acids. Deletions cut 4 bases from V and 5 bases from J, with 12 bases between. CDR3 amino acids: CASSGQSVYGYTF. The CDR3 DNA follows: TGTGCCAGCAGCGGACAGTCCGTATATGGCTACACCTTC.

The table lists this clone with a few counts. V is TRBV14 and J is TRBJ2-7; the match to TRBD2 covers 7 bases. Germline V gene lookup returns CDR1 SGHDN and CDR2 FVKESK. Trimming removed 2 bases from V and 7 bases from J; junction bases left unmatched: 14. The CDR3 runs to 16 residues. CDR3 in amino acids: CASSQRSSGPAGEQYF. In DNA, the CDR3 is TGTGCCAGCAGCCAACGGTCTAGCGGCCCAGCGGGAGAGCAGTACTTC.